Listed below are T cell receptor beta chains from one sample, sequenced in a study of blood T cell repertoires in COVID-19. Sequencing was performed with immunoSEQ multiplex PCR; in TCRdb, only in-frame clones are kept and a portion is missing. The data hold around 140,000 clones, with 81% observed a single time. Sequencing input: peripheral blood. These receptors originate from a woman aged 60-70 years with active or convalescent COVID-19. Both conserved end residues are part of each CDR3. D genes are given only for firm matches. For some rows the clone size is stated as once, few or many, or as a class when expanded; others skip it.

>TRBJ2-3|TRBD1|-|TRBV6-1
TGTGCCAGCAGTGGGAGGTCCGGACAGGGAACAGATACGCAGTATTTT
CASSGRSGQGTDTQYF
>TRBJ1-2|-|-|TRBV2
TGTGCCAGCAATTACCCAACCGAGCTTAACTATGGCTACACCTTC
CASNYPTELNYGYTF
>TRBJ1-5|-|-|TRBV19
TGTGCCAGTACCTCGAATCCAGGGTTTCAGCCCCAGCATTTT
CASTSNPGFQPQHF
>TRBJ2-1|-|-|TRBV29-1
TGCAGCGGCAGCAGGTTGATGTACAATGAGCAGTTCTTC
CSGSRLMYNEQFF
>TRBJ1-4|-|once|TRBV6-2/TRBV6-3
TGTGCCAGCAGCAACGGACAGCCTGATGAAAAACTGTTTTTT
CASSNGQPDEKLFF
>TRBJ1-6|TRBD1|-|TRBV27
TGTGCCAGCAGTTTAGGGCAGGGGGGATCACCCCTCCACTTT
CASSLGQGGSPLHF
>TRBJ1-2|-|-|TRBV3-1/TRBV3-2
TGTGCCAGCAGCCAAGAGGGGGCATATGGCTACACCTTC
CASSQEGAYGYTF
>TRBJ2-6|TRBD1|-|TRBV14
TGTGCCAGCAGCCACGTATCCCCGGGACAGCTCTCTGGGGCCAACGTCCTGACTTTC
CASSHVSPGQLSGANVLTF
>TRBJ1-6|-|-|TRBV3-1/TRBV3-2
TGTGCCAGCAGCCCGGCCAGGGGCCGGGGTTCACCCCTCCACTTT
CASSPARGRGSPLHF
>TRBJ1-4|TRBD1|few|TRBV18
TGTGCCAGCTCAGCCGACAGGGGGGCTAATGAAAAACTGTTTTTT
CASSADRGANEKLFF
>TRBJ2-7|TRBD2|-|TRBV2
TGTGCCAGCAGCCTTACTAGCGGGAGGCTTTACGAGCAGTACTTC
CASSLTSGRLYEQYF
>TRBJ2-1|-|-|TRBV19
TGTGCCAGTAGGGACAGTAGCTCCTACAATGAGCAGTTCTTC
CASRDSSSYNEQFF
>TRBJ1-2|-|few|TRBV5-4
TGTGCCAGCAGCCCAACGAACGCGGCCTATGGCTACACCTTC
CASSPTNAAYGYTF
>TRBJ1-1|-|-|TRBV10-3
TGTGCCATCAGTGAGCCTATCGGGGGTAAGACTGAAGCTTTCTTT
CAISEPIGGKTEAFF
>TRBJ1-5|TRBD1|-|TRBV28
TGTGCCAGCAGTTTATCAGGGGGAAGTCAGCCCCAGCATTTT
CASSLSGGSQPQHF
>TRBJ2-3|TRBD2|-|TRBV11-2
TGTGCCAGCAGCTGGACTAGCGGGATCGAATCAGATACGCAGTATTTT
CASSWTSGIESDTQYF
>TRBJ2-2|-|-|TRBV4-2
TGTGCCAGCAGCCAAGAATACGGGATCGAGCTGTTTTTT
CASSQEYGIELFF
>TRBJ1-6|-|-|TRBV3-1/TRBV3-2
TGTGCCAGCAGCCAAGGGTCACTAGCTAATTCACCCCTCCACTTT
CASSQGSLANSPLHF
>TRBJ2-7|TRBD1|-|TRBV6-5
TGTGCCAGCAGCGGCAGGGGGCTGGGTAATGGCGAGCAGTACTTC
CASSGRGLGNGEQYF
>TRBJ1-1|-|-|TRBV11-2
TGTGCCAGCAGCTTTATTCTGAGATCCACTGAAGCTTTCTTT
CASSFILRSTEAFF
>TRBJ2-7|-|-|TRBV7-7
TGTGCTAGCAGTCAGACGGGGGACGAGCAGTACTTC
CASSQTGDEQYF
>TRBJ2-3|-|-|TRBV6-4
TGTGCCAGCAGTGAGTTAGCCTCTACCGATACGCAGTATTTT
CASSELASTDTQYF
>TRBJ1-5|TRBD1|-|TRBV28
TGTGCCAGCAGATTTACAGGGGGCAGCAATCAGCCCCAGCATTTT
CASRFTGGSNQPQHF
>TRBJ1-1|TRBD1|-|TRBV10-3
TGTGCCATCTCAAAATGGGGAGCCGGGACAGATCCTGAAGCTTTCTTT
CAISKWGAGTDPEAFF